These 17 T cell receptor beta chains were sequenced from one sample in a study of shared clonotypes between healthy human individuals. This table comes from immunoSEQ multiplex PCR, and its TCRdb copy is limited to in-frame clones, with some not included. The sample shows about 1.5 million clones, 95% to 99% of them seen only once. The sequencing input was naive CD4+ T cells sorted from blood. Subset denoted: CD45RA+ positively selected. The receptors shown here come from a man aged 30-40 years in good health.

About this clone itself: The germline gene is not matched at one end of the junction; a read error may be the cause. This chain uses TRBV6-1 with TRBJ2-5; D remains ambiguous. Germline CDR1 and CDR2: MNHNS and SASEGT. The CDR3 spans 10 residues. CDR3 in amino acids: CASSEWGMDF. CDR3 nucleotide sequence: TGTGCCAGCAGTGAGTGGGGTATGGACTTC.

The rearrangement links TRBV11-2 to TRBJ2-3; D may be TRBD2 (6 bases). The CDR3 covers 18 residues. Looked up from germline, CDR1 is SGHAT and CDR2 is FQNNGV. Trimming cost V 0 bases and J 4 bases, with 20 bases left between them. CDR3 coding DNA: TGTGCCAGCAGCTTAGACCCGGCCCCTGTTAGGAGGGCAGATACGCAGTATTTT. This codes for CASSLDPAPVRRADTQYF. Complete variable domain (other parts from reference TRBV11-2 and TRBJ2-3): EAGVAQSPRYKIIEKRQSVAFWCNPISGHATLYWYQQILGQGPKLLIQFQNNGVVDDSQLPKDRFSAERLKGVDSTLKIQPAKLEDSAVYLCASSLDPAPVRRADTQYFGPGTRLTVL.

The chain has TRBV5-4 and TRBJ1-3, with 12 nucleotides matching TRBD1. CDR3 size: 16 residues. V shed 4 bases and J 1 base; nucleotides not matched to a gene: 3. The V gene's germline CDR1 is SGHNT and CDR2 YYREEE (reference sequence). The CDR3 is CASSPGQGASGNTIYF. The CDR3 nucleotides read TGTGCCAGCAGCCCGGGACAGGGGGCTTCTGGAAACACCATATATTTT.

V and J are TRBV27 and TRBJ2-3; the match to TRBD2 covers 7 bases. This CDR3 has 21 residues. Losses at the gene ends were 1 base for V and 1 base for J; bases not matched to a gene: 20. Germline V gives CDR1 MNHEY, CDR2 SMNVEV (reference sequence). CDR3 amino acids: CASSLLRAGTRTSPGTDTQYF. The DNA for the CDR3 is TGTGCCAGCAGTTTATTGCGAGCGGGGACCCGAACTAGTCCCGGCACAGATACGCAGTATTTT.

The J gene is TRBJ2-1, the V gene TRBV9, with D tentatively TRBD2 (5 bases). V lost 1 base to trimming and J lost 9 bases, with 20 bases between them. Germline-derived CDR1 and CDR2 are SGDLS and YYNGEE. The CDR3 covers 16 residues. The chain's CDR3 is CASSVSRGGRAVEQFF. The CDR3 nucleotides read TGTGCCAGCAGCGTATCCCGAGGAGGAAGGGCGGTTGAGCAGTTCTTC.

This clone appeared once. The chain carries TRBV28 and TRBJ1-2; TRBD1 aligns across 7 bases. CDR1 is MDHEN and CDR2 is SYDVKM in the germline V gene. This CDR3 contains 16 residues. Trimming at V came to 8 bases and at J to 0 bases, leaving 12 bases not matched to a gene. The CDR3 DNA reads TGTGCCAGCGGTAGTATGGGGGACAGCTCTAACTATGGCTACACCTTC. It specifies CASGSMGDSSNYGYTF.

The chain is built from TRBV30 and TRBJ2-7, with D possibly matching TRBD2 (6 bases). CDR1 and CDR2 from the germline V gene are GTSNPN and SVGIG (reference sequence). CDR3 length equals 13 residues. The V end lost 5 bases, the J end lost 7 bases, and 18 bases lay between the germline ends. The CDR3 bases are TGTGCCTGGGAGGTGGTACGGGGAGGTGAGCAGTACTTC. It translates to CAWEVVRGGEQYF.

The chain links TRBV11-2 to TRBJ2-7, with 7 bases aligning to TRBD2. The CDR3 length is 15 residues. Trimming took 2 bases from V and 2 from J; bases not matched to a gene: 6. The germline V gene encodes CDR1 SGHAT and CDR2 FQNNGV. CDR3 sequence (DNA): TGTGCCAGCAGCTTACTAGCGGACGAGCCCTACGAGCAGTACTTC. It is translated as CASSLLADEPYEQYF.

The V gene is TRBV28, the J gene TRBJ1-5, with a possible D match to TRBD1 (5 bases). V lost 6 bases and J 0 bases, leaving 15 bases between the germline ends. Germline CDR1 is MDHEN and CDR2 is SYDVKM. The CDR3 length is 16 residues. CDR3 loop: CASSLRVSNSNQPQHF. CDR3 nucleotides: TGTGCCAGCAGCCTCAGGGTTTCCAATAGCAATCAGCCCCAGCATTTT.

The chain combines TRBV18 with TRBJ2-7; 11 nucleotides match TRBD2. The CDR3 length is 16 residues. V shed 3 bases, J shed 2 bases, and the junction held 6 bases outside the gene matches. Germline lookup yields CDR1 KGHSH and CDR2 LQKENI. CDR3 sequence reads: CASSPTGLAAAYEQYF. In nucleotides, the CDR3 is TGTGCCAGCTCACCCACGGGACTAGCGGCCGCCTACGAGCAGTACTTC.

CDR3 sequence (DNA): TGTGCCAGCGGGCAAGGAAGCGAGCAGTACTTC. Encoded protein: CASGQGSEQYF. The chain is built from TRBV6-6 and TRBJ2-7; D ambiguous. CDR1 and CDR2 (germline): MNHNY, SVGAGI (reference sequence). V lost 8 bases and J lost 6, with 11 bases in between. This CDR3 region has 11 residues.

This clone was seen only once. The CDR3 nucleotides are TGTGCCAGCAGTGGCTTCCCGGGGAACATGAGGACAGATACGCAGTATTTT. This gives the protein CASSGFPGNMRTDTQYF. The chain employs TRBV5-5 and TRBJ2-3; TRBD2 is a possible D gene (5 bases). The CDR3 has 17 amino acids. V was trimmed by 5 bases and J by 3 bases, leaving 22 bases between them. CDR1 and CDR2 (germline): SGHKS, YYEKEE (reference sequence). Drawing the rest from reference TRBV5-5 and TRBJ2-3, the complete variable domain is DAGVTQSPTHLIKTRGQQVTLRCSPISGHKSVSWYQQVLGQGPQFIFQYYEKEERGRGNFPDRFSARQFPNYSSELNVNALLLGDSALYLCASSGFPGNMRTDTQYFGPGTRLTVL.

About this clone: The sample carries other DNA sequences with the same CDR3. The rearrangement joins TRBV5-1 to TRBJ2-7; D may be TRBD2 (6 bases). The V and J ends lost 0 bases and 2 bases respectively, with 9 bases between them. CDR1 SGHRS and CDR2 YFSETQ come from the germline V gene. The CDR3 runs to 14 residues. The CDR3 protein is CASSLDPGAYEQYF. The CDR3 coding sequence is TGCGCCAGCAGCTTGGATCCGGGGGCCTACGAGCAGTACTTC. Together with reference TRBV5-1 and TRBJ2-7, the CDR3 gives the full variable domain: KAGVTQTPRYLIKTRGQQVTLSCSPISGHRSVSWYQQTPGQGLQFLFEYFSETQRNKGNFPGRFSGRQFSNSRSEMNVSTLELGDSALYLCASSLDPGAYEQYFGPGTRLTVT.

This CDR3 reads CASSQDSPGLADTQYF. The DNA of the CDR3 is TGCGCCAGCAGCCAAGATTCCCCGGGACTCGCAGATACGCAGTATTTT. This rearrangement joins TRBV4-3 to TRBJ2-3, with D possibly TRBD2 on 6 matching bases. V was pared by 0 bases and J by 4 bases, with 14 bases between. CDR1 is LGHNA and CDR2 is YSLEER in the germline V gene. CDR3 length: 16 amino acids.

J is TRBJ2-7 and V is TRBV4-1; possible D gene TRBD2, 6 bases. From germline, CDR1 is MGHRA and CDR2 YSYEKL. V was shortened by 4 bases and J by 0 bases, with 13 bases between the two germline ends. CDR3 size: 15 residues. The CDR3 spells CASSPGLFVSYEQYF. The DNA for the CDR3 is TGCGCCAGCAGCCCGGGACTTTTTGTCTCCTACGAGCAGTACTTC.

The chain employs TRBV5-4 and TRBJ2-3; D may be TRBD2 (6 bases). V shed 4 bases and J shed 2 bases, with 14 bases lying between them. Per the germline V gene, CDR1 is SGHNT and CDR2 is YYREEE (reference sequence). CDR3 size: 15 residues. The CDR3 loop reads CASSLTGLATDTQYF. The CDR3 region has the DNA TGTGCCAGCAGCCTTACGGGACTCGCCACAGATACGCAGTATTTT.

The chain is built from TRBV14 and TRBJ2-3, with 7 bases fitting TRBD2. There are 18 residues in the CDR3. Per germline, CDR1 SGHDN and CDR2 FVKESK. Trimming took 4 bases from V and 2 from J; bases not matched to a gene: 15. The CDR3 reads CASSPETTLAKITDTQYF. The DNA of the CDR3 is TGTGCCAGCAGCCCGGAAACAACACTAGCGAAAATCACAGATACGCAGTATTTT.